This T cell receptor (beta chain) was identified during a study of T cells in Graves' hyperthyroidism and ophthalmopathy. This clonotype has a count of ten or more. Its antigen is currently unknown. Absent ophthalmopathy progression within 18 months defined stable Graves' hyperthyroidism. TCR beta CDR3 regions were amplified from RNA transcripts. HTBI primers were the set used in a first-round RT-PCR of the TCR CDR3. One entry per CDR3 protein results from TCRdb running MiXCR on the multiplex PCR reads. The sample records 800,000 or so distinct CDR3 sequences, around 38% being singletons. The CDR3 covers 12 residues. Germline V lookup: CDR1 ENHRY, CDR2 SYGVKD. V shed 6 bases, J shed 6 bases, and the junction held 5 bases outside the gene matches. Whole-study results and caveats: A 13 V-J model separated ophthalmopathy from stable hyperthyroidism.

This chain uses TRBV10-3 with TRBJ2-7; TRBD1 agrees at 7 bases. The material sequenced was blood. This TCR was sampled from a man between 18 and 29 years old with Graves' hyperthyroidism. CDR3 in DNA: TGTGCCATCAGGATACAGGGGATCGAGCAGTACTTC. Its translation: CAIRIQGIEQYF.